Following are 26 T cell receptor beta chains from one sample sequenced in a study of T cell responses to AZD1222 COVID-19 vaccine (dated by TCRdb to the early 2020s). Reading the label with the study, this specimen's time point is: baseline before first vaccination. Libraries came from the immunoSEQ multiplex PCR assay. TCRdb took this table from immuneACCESS and kept in-frame rearrangements with V and J called. Such tables lack part of the clones; where checked against another copy, unresolved V genes explain under half of the gap, and the rest is unexplained. The sample table shows 85,000 to 100,000 clones, and about 89% are seen once. Jointly, the top ten make up roughly 3.5% of the sample. This specimen was peripheral blood, taken on day 0 of AZD1222 vaccination. These TCRs come from an adult in good health.

In DNA form, the CDR3 reads TGTGCCAGCAGTGCCGATAGCAATCAGCCCCAGCATTTT. It is translated as CASSADSNQPQHF. The chain uses TRBV12-3 or TRBV12-4 and TRBJ1-5; no definite D call. The V gene lost 5 bases and the J gene lost 0 bases, with 5 bases spanning the gap. This CDR3 spans 13 amino acids.

This chain links TRBV19 with TRBJ1-4, with a tentative D call TRBD1 (6 bases). Germline lookup yields CDR1 LNHDA and CDR2 SQIVND (reference sequence). V dropped 4 bases and J dropped 0 bases, with 9 bases sitting between them. The CDR3 consists of 15 residues. CDR3 sequence reads: CASSRHRATNEKLFF. CDR3 sequence (DNA): TGTGCCAGTAGTAGACACAGGGCAACTAATGAAAAACTGTTTTTT.

This sequence joins TRBV28 and TRBJ2-7, with D tentatively TRBD1 (6 bases). CDR1 and CDR2 (germline): MDHEN, SYDVKM. Trimming took 2 bases from V and 6 from J, leaving 11 bases between them. There are 13 residues in the CDR3. CDR3 residues: CASSLAHRAEQYF. As DNA, the CDR3 is TGTGCCAGCAGTTTAGCCCACAGGGCCGAGCAGTACTTC.

The chain uses TRBV19 and TRBJ2-3; the D is unclear. The germline V and J ends were trimmed by 1 base and 9 bases, with 8 bases remaining between them. CDR1 is LNHDA, CDR2 SQIVND, per germline (reference sequence). The CDR3 length is 12 residues. The CDR3 sequence: CASSIVMGTQYF. The CDR3 DNA reads as TGTGCCAGTAGTATAGTTATGGGGACGCAGTATTTT.

This clone appeared once. The rearrangement joins TRBV9 to TRBJ1-5; D unclear. CDR1 is SGDLS, CDR2 YYNGEE, per germline. V was cut by 3 bases and J by 7 bases, with 11 bases left in between. The CDR3 loop spans 13 amino acids. The CDR3 loop is CASSEEGGQPQHF. In nucleotides, the CDR3 is TGTGCCAGCAGCGAGGAGGGAGGGCAGCCCCAGCATTTT. Together with reference TRBV9 and TRBJ1-5, the CDR3 gives the full variable domain: DSGVTQTPKHLITATGQRVTLRCSPRSGDLSVYWYQQSLDQGLQFLIQYYNGEERAKGNILERFSAQQFPDLHSELNLSSLELGDSALYFCASSEEGGQPQHFGDGTRLSIL.

A word on this clone: The identical CDR3 is also encoded by other nucleotide sequences in the sample. The chain recombines TRBV4-1 with TRBJ1-2; TRBD1 aligns across 7 bases. V shed 4 bases and J 3 bases; nucleotides not matched to a gene: 8. This CDR3 comprises 15 residues. The V gene's germline CDR1 is MGHRA and CDR2 YSYEKL. The CDR3 DNA sequence: TGCGCCAGCAGCCCTGTGGCCAGGGGGGACTATGGCTACACCTTC. Translating gives CASSPVARGDYGYTF.

The chain combines TRBV7-8 with TRBJ2-1, with TRBD1 matching over 12 bases. The germline gives CDR1 SGHVS, CDR2 FQNEAQ. J lost 7 bases, V lost 8 bases, and 9 bases had no gene match. The CDR3 spans 15 residues. Here the CDR3 reads CASRPGTGGSNEQFF. The CDR3 DNA sequence: TGTGCCAGCCGCCCCGGGACAGGGGGCTCTAATGAGCAGTTCTTC. The variable domain in full, completed from reference TRBV7-8 and TRBJ2-1, reads GAGVSQSPRYKVAKRGQDVALRCDPISGHVSLFWYQQALGQGPEFLTYFQNEAQLDKSGLPSDRFFAERPEGSVSTLKIQRTQQEDSAVYLCASRPGTGGSNEQFFGPGTRLTVL.

V is TRBV5-1 and J is TRBJ2-3; TRBD2 is a possible D gene (6 bases). Trimming took 0 bases from V and 0 from J, leaving 11 bases between them. The germline V gene encodes CDR1 SGHRS and CDR2 YFSETQ. The CDR3 contains 16 residues. The CDR3 spells CASSLEWAGSTDTQYF. As DNA, the CDR3 is TGCGCCAGCAGCTTGGAGTGGGCGGGGAGCACAGATACGCAGTATTTT.

The V and J genes are TRBV19 and TRBJ1-2, with D possibly being TRBD1 (5 bases). Per the germline V gene, CDR1 is LNHDA and CDR2 is SQIVND (reference sequence). Trimming stripped 3 bases from V and 4 bases from J, with 18 bases between. There are 16 residues in the CDR3. The CDR3 sequence is CASSMQGGSEGYGYTF. The DNA of the CDR3 is TGTGCCAGTAGTATGCAGGGAGGGAGTGAGGGCTATGGCTACACCTTC.

The chain links TRBV28 to TRBJ1-4; no clear D. The V gene lost 3 bases and the J gene lost 0 bases, with 8 bases spanning the gap. The CDR3 has 15 amino acids. Germline V gene sequence: CDR1 MDHEN, CDR2 SYDVKM. The CDR3 DNA is TGTGCCAGCAGTTTGTTGGGCCCAACTAATGAAAAACTGTTTTTT. It codes for CASSLLGPTNEKLFF.

The genes are TRBV19 and TRBJ2-1; 9 positions match TRBD2. The CDR3 spans 18 residues. Unmatched junction bases numbered 12, after V lost 5 bases and J lost 1 base. The germline CDR1 and CDR2 sequences are LNHDA and SQIVND (reference sequence). The CDR3 DNA is TGTGCCAGTAGTCTAGCGAGCGGGGGGCCCGCGTCCTACAATGAGCAGTTCTTC. This codes for CASSLASGGPASYNEQFF.

The V call is TRBV6-5, the J call TRBJ1-5; maybe TRBD1 (5 bases). Germline CDR1 reads MNHEY; CDR2 reads SVGAGI. There are 15 residues in the CDR3. Trimming removed 7 bases at V and 4 bases at J, with 17 bases between. The DNA of the CDR3 is TGTGCCAGCAAACGGGACGGCTATCCTAATCAGCCCCAGCATTTT. This sequence encodes CASKRDGYPNQPQHF.

DNA for the CDR3: TGTGCCAGCAGCTATGGGACACGGGGTTTCACAGATACGCAGTATTTT. Translated, it gives CASSYGTRGFTDTQYF. This chain links TRBV11-3 with TRBJ2-3, with a weak D call TRBD1 (6 bases). Germline CDR1 is SGHNT and CDR2 is YENEEA. The CDR3 totals 16 residues. Deletions cut 4 bases from V and 2 bases from J, with 16 bases between.

The genes are TRBV18 and TRBJ1-4; D perhaps matches TRBD1 (6 bases). CDR1 KGHSH and CDR2 LQKENI come from the germline V gene. The CDR3 has 14 residues. Trimming took 5 bases from V and 6 from J, leaving 13 bases between them. This chain's CDR3 is CASSGGQIHEKLFF. The CDR3 DNA reads as TGTGCCAGCTCAGGAGGACAGATCCATGAAAAACTGTTTTTT.

The chain joins TRBV30 to TRBJ1-1; TRBD1 might be the D (6 bases). CDR1 and CDR2 from the germline V gene are GTSNPN and SVGIG (reference sequence). V shed 3 bases and J shed 4 bases, with 12 bases lying between them. The CDR3 is 13 amino acids. CDR3 protein: CAWSAKGGTEAFF. CDR3 coding DNA: TGTGCCTGGAGCGCAAAAGGGGGCACTGAAGCTTTCTTT. The variable domain in full, completed from reference TRBV30 and TRBJ1-1, reads SQTIHQWPATLVQPVGSPLSLECTVEGTSNPNLYWYRQAAGRGLQLLFYSVGIGQISSEVPQNLSASRPQDRQFILSSKKLLLSDSGFYLCAWSAKGGTEAFFGQGTRLTVV.

The chain recombines TRBV10-3 with TRBJ2-2; 8 bases agree with TRBD2. V trimming: 2 bases; J trimming: 7 bases; junction bases outside the gene matches: 6. There are 15 residues in the CDR3. Germline CDR1 reads ENHRY; CDR2 reads SYGVKD. CDR3 region: CAISEGSGDVGELFF. The CDR3 nucleotides are TGTGCCATCAGTGAGGGTAGCGGGGACGTCGGGGAGCTGTTTTTT.

Note on this clone: The sample holds other DNA sequences that translate to the same CDR3. The rearrangement uses TRBV27 and TRBJ1-6; D not certain. This CDR3 spans 12 amino acids. Germline lookup yields CDR1 MNHEY and CDR2 SMNVEV (reference sequence). V was clipped by 1 base and J by 7 bases, with 2 bases between them. CDR3: CASSLLNSPLHF. The CDR3 DNA is TGTGCCAGCAGTTTATTGAATTCACCCCTCCACTTT.

This clone was counted once. This chain links TRBV11-2 with TRBJ2-1, with a weak D call TRBD1 (5 bases). The germline V gene has CDR1 SGHAT and CDR2 FQNNGV. V was shortened by 0 bases and J by 2 bases, with 17 bases between the two germline ends. The CDR3 runs 18 residues. The CDR3: CASSLEGLGRGAYNEQFF. The CDR3 nucleotides read TGTGCCAGCAGCTTAGAAGGTCTGGGGCGAGGAGCCTACAATGAGCAGTTCTTC.

The CDR3 sequence is CASRGRMGTDTQYF. In nucleotides, the CDR3 is TGTGCCAGCAGGGGACGGATGGGCACAGATACGCAGTATTTT. The chain combines TRBV5-5 with TRBJ2-3; D could derive from TRBD1 or TRBD2 (5 bases each). The CDR3 loop spans 14 amino acids. Trimming took off 5 bases at V and 1 base at J, with 11 bases between the two ends. Germline V lookup: CDR1 SGHKS, CDR2 YYEKEE (reference sequence).

The chain couples TRBV3-1 (or the pseudogene TRBV3-2) to TRBJ1-6, with no clear D. The germline gives CDR1 LGHDT, CDR2 YNNKEL (reference sequence). The CDR3 extends over 14 amino acids. The germline V and J ends were trimmed by 5 bases and 5 bases, with 10 bases remaining between them. This chain's CDR3 is CASSYAGNNSPLHF. Here the CDR3 DNA reads TGTGCCAGCAGCTACGCAGGAAATAATTCACCCCTCCACTTT.

This clone was observed a single time. The chain is built from TRBV9 and TRBJ1-3, with no clear D. The germline V gene encodes CDR1 SGDLS and CDR2 YYNGEE. The CDR3 has 16 amino acids. Between the trimmed V and J ends, which lost 6 bases and 0 bases, there was a span of 16 bases. The CDR3 DNA follows: TGTGCCAGCACCCCGTCCGGAAAGCTCTCTGGAAACACCATATATTTT. Amino acids: CASTPSGKLSGNTIYF.

This chain joins TRBV18 and TRBJ1-3, with 7 nucleotides matching TRBD1. Germline CDR1 and CDR2: KGHSH and LQKENI. With 0 bases clipped from V and 1 base from J, the junction kept 3 bases outside the gene matches. The CDR3 is 16 amino acids. The CDR3 is CASSPPGGRSGNTIYF. The CDR3 nucleotides are TGTGCCAGCTCACCACCAGGGGGCAGATCTGGAAACACCATATATTTT.

This chain links TRBV9 with TRBJ1-6; 9 nucleotides match TRBD1. The J segment lost 10 bases and the V segment lost 4 bases, leaving 18 bases of the junction unmatched. This CDR3 has 18 amino acids. Germline V gene lookup returns CDR1 SGDLS and CDR2 YYNGEE. CDR3 loop: CASSRDGTGPLEASPLHF. The CDR3 DNA follows: TGTGCCAGCAGCAGAGATGGGACAGGGCCTCTAGAGGCCTCACCCCTCCACTTT.

This rearrangement joins TRBV5-1 to TRBJ1-2; 7 positions match TRBD1. The germline V gene encodes CDR1 SGHRS and CDR2 YFSETQ. After removal of 3 bases from V and 8 bases from J, the junction contained 7 bases not matched to a gene. The CDR3 consists of 13 residues. CDR3 bases: TGCGCCAGCAGCTCGACAGGGTTTGGGGGCTACACCTTC. This encodes CASSSTGFGGYTF.

V gene TRBV11-3 combines with J gene TRBJ2-3, with TRBD2 identical over 9 bases. This CDR3 region has 14 residues. Trimming removed 3 bases from V and 6 bases from J; junction bases left unmatched: 4. Germline CDR1 SGHNT, CDR2 YENEEA. This CDR3 is CASSFGGGADTQYF. CDR3 nucleotide sequence: TGTGCCAGCAGCTTTGGCGGGGGGGCGGATACGCAGTATTTT.

This chain connects TRBV9 to TRBJ1-2, with D possibly TRBD1 on 5 matching bases. The CDR3 has 15 residues. CDR1 and CDR2 (germline): SGDLS, YYNGEE. V lost 0 bases and J 2 bases, leaving 11 bases between the germline ends. CDR3 residues: CASSVGVGVNYGYTF. The CDR3, as DNA: TGTGCCAGCAGCGTAGGAGTGGGGGTAAACTATGGCTACACCTTC.